This T cell receptor (beta chain) was recovered during a study of cytomegalovirus exposure and HLA in healthy donors. Nominally healthy donors were sampled, though unrecorded immune exposures were likely. Primers: 60 Vbeta forward and 13 Jbeta reverse. TCRdb's copy holds only in-frame clones and misses some; the assay was immunoSEQ multiplex PCR. The data show about 89,000 clones, over 55% seen once. The CDR3 contains 13 residues. V was shortened by 4 bases and J by 5 bases, with 9 bases between the two germline ends. Per the germline V gene, CDR1 is MRHNA and CDR2 is SNTAGT. Remarks on this clone: Antigen unknown.

Study-level points and caveats: Solely CMV serostatus was available to characterize immune exposure. The likely explanation for a cluster of highly shared sequence variants was sequencing artifact. HLA restriction was apparent for most CMV-associated TCR beta chains in a later analysis.

The source material was PBMCs. The rearrangement joins TRBV6-4 to TRBJ1-5; possible D gene TRBD1, 6 bases. This clonotype was obtained from a young woman in good health and CMV-seronegative. CDR3 amino acids: CASSGAGDQPQHF. The CDR3 DNA follows: TGTGCCAGCAGTGGGGCAGGGGATCAGCCCCAGCATTTT.